This entry features one T cell receptor beta chain sequence. Its antigen is not known. This specimen comes from a study of T cell repertoires in cytomegalovirus infection. Study background: Well-studied HLA-B-restricted epitopes and recently identified HLA-C-restricted epitopes of CMV were both used in the study. Shared public TCR beta signatures pointed to both CMV infection and a matching HLA type. Regarding the study as a whole: What dominated the ex vivo response were HLA-C-restricted CMV-specific TCR beta clonotypes.

TCRdb reanalysed the reads using MiXCR and keeps one entry per CDR3 protein. This table has approximately 910,000 distinct CDR3 sequences, around a third appearing once. The CDR3 contains 15 residues. The ends were cut back, 4 bases at V and 4 bases at J, with 14 bases in the middle. Germline assignment: CDR1 KGHSH and CDR2 LQKENI. The chain uses TRBV18 and TRBJ2-1; a possible D gene is TRBD2 (6 bases). Specimen: cultured CD8+ T cells from PBMCs, collected from culture after CMV antigen stimulation. This sequence was found in a human donor in good health (CMV status not recorded). Some clones in this sample may be carry-over from other donors' samples. The CDR3 loop reads CASSRRDSFYNEQFF. The CDR3, as DNA: TGTGCCAGCTCACGCCGGGACTCCTTTTACAATGAGCAGTTCTTC. Together with reference TRBV18 and TRBJ2-1, the CDR3 gives the full variable domain: NAGVMQNPRHLVRRRGQEARLRCSPMKGHSHVYWYRQLPEEGLKFMVYLQKENIIDESGMPKERFSAEFPKEGPSILRIQQVVRGDSAAYFCASSRRDSFYNEQFFGPGTRLTVL.